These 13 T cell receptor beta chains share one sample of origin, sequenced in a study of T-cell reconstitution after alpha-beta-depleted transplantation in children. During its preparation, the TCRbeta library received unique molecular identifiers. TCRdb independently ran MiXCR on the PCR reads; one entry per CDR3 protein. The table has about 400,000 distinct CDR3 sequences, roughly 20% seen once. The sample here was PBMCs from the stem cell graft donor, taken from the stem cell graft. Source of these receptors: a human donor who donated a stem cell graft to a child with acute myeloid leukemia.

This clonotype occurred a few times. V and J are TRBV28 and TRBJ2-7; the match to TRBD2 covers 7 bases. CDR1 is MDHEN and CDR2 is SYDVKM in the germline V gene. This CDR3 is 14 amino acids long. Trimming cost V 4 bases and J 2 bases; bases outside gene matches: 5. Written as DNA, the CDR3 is TGTGCCAGCAGTTGGTCTAGCGGTCCCTACGAGCAGTACTTC. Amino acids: CASSWSSGPYEQYF.

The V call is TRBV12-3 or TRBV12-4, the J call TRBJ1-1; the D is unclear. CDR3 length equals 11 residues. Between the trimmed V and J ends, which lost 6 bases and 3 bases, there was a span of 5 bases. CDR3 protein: CASRSYTEAFF. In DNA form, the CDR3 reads TGTGCCAGCAGAAGCTACACTGAAGCTTTCTTT.

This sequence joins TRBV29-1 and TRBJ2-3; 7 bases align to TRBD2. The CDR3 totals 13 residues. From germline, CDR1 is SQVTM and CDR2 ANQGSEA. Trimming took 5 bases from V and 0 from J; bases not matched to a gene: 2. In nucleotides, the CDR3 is TGCAGCGTTTTGGGGGGGAGCACAGATACGCAGTATTTT. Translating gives CSVLGGSTDTQYF.

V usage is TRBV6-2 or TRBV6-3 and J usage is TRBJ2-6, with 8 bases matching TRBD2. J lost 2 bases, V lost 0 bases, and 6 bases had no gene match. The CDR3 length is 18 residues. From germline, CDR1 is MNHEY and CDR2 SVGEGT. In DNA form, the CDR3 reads TGTGCCAGCAGTTACTCACGTTCGCGGGAGGCTGGGGCCAACGTCCTGACTTTC. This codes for CASSYSRSREAGANVLTF.

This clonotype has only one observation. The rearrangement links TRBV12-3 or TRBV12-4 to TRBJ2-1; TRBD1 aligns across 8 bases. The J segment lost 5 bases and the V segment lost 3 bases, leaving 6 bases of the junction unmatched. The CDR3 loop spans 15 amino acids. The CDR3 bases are TGTGCCAGCAGTTTCTCCGACAGGGGCCACAATGAGCAGTTCTTC. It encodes CASSFSDRGHNEQFF.

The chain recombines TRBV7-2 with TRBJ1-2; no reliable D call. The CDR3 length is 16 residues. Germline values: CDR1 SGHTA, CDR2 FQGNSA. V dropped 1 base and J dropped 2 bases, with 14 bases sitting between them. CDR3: CASSLVSLRWNYGYTF. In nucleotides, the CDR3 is TGTGCCAGCAGCTTAGTTTCCCTTCGGTGGAACTATGGCTACACCTTC.

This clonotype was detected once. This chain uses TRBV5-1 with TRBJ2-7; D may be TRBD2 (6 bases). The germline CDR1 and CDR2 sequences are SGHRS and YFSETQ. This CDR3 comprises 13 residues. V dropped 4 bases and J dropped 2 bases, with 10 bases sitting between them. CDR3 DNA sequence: TGCGCCAGCAGCACTAGCTCCACCTACGAGCAGTACTTC. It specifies CASSTSSTYEQYF. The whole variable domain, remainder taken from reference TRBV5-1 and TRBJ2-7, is KAGVTQTPRYLIKTRGQQVTLSCSPISGHRSVSWYQQTPGQGLQFLFEYFSETQRNKGNFPGRFSGRQFSNSRSEMNVSTLELGDSALYLCASSTSSTYEQYFGPGTRLTVT.

For the CDR3, the DNA is TGTGCCAGCAGCCAAGGGAGGACGCAAGAGACCCAGTACTTC. It is translated as CASSQGRTQETQYF. The V gene is TRBV3-1, the J gene TRBJ2-5; tentatively, D is TRBD2 (5 bases). Germline V gene lookup returns CDR1 LGHDT and CDR2 YNNKEL (reference sequence). V dropped 1 base and J dropped 2 bases, with 8 bases sitting between them. The CDR3 extends over 14 amino acids.

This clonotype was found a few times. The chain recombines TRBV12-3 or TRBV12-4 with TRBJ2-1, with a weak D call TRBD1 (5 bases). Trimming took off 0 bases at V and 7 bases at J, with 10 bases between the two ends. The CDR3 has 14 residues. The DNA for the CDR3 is TGTGCCAGCAGTTTAGCAGGGGCTAGGAATGAGCAGTTCTTC. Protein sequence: CASSLAGARNEQFF.

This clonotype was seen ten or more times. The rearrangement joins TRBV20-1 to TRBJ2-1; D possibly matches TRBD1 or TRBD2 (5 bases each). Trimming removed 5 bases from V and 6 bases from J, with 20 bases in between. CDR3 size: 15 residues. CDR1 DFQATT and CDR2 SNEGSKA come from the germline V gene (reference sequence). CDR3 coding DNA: TGCAGTGCTCACGGGTTTGGGACCAATAGCAATGAGCAGTTCTTC. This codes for CSAHGFGTNSNEQFF.

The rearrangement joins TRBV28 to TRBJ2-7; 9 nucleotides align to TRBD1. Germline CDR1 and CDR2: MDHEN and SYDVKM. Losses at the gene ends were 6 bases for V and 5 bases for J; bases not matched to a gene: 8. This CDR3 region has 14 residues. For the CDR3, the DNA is TGTGCCAGCAGGGACAGGGACAGGGTGGACGAGCAGTACTTC. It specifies CASRDRDRVDEQYF.

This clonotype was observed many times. The CDR3 spells CSATSGTHEQYF. CDR3 sequence (DNA): TGCAGTGCTACGAGCGGGACCCACGAGCAGTACTTC. V and J are TRBV20-1 and TRBJ2-7, with 7 bases aligning to TRBD2. With V trimmed by 4 bases and J by 5 bases, 5 bases remained unmatched. Germline assignment: CDR1 DFQATT and CDR2 SNEGSKA (reference sequence). The CDR3 totals 12 residues.

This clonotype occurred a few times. The CDR3 spells CASSRDTDQGGYTF. Written as DNA, the CDR3 is TGTGCCAGCAGCAGAGACACGGACCAGGGGGGCTACACCTTC. The chain combines TRBV12-3 or TRBV12-4 with TRBJ1-2; possibly TRBD1 for D (6 bases). The CDR3 runs to 14 residues. The ends were cut back, 6 bases at V and 8 bases at J, with 19 bases in the middle.